This is a list of T cell receptor beta chains from one sample in a study of T-cell reconstitution after alpha-beta-depleted transplantation in children. In TCRdb, the PCR reads were re-called with MiXCR into one record per CDR3 protein. The table lists 490,000 or so distinct CDR3 sequences, roughly an eighth of them singletons. The sample was PBMCs from the stem cell graft donor, taken from the stem cell graft. These TCRs come from a human donor who donated a stem cell graft to a child with combined immunodeficiency. Each CDR3 is given without its conserved first and last residue. The D gene is left open where the match is weak.

V gene: TRBV6-5
J gene: TRBJ1-2
D gene: -
CDR3 protein: ASSYSRQQWDNYGYT

V gene: TRBV6-2/TRBV6-3
J gene: TRBJ2-2
D gene: -
CDR3 protein: ASNPSGVEGTGELF

V gene: TRBV25-1
J gene: TRBJ1-5
D gene: -
CDR3 protein: ASSAGQINQPQH

V gene: TRBV20-1
J gene: TRBJ1-3
D gene: TRBD1
CDR3 protein: SARGRGDRGHGNTIY

V gene: TRBV6-2/TRBV6-3
J gene: TRBJ2-1
D gene: -
CDR3 protein: ASSSYSTNEQF

V gene: TRBV6-2/TRBV6-3
J gene: TRBJ1-2
D gene: -
CDR3 protein: ASTYQGVSGYT

V gene: TRBV7-2
J gene: TRBJ1-3
D gene: -
CDR3 protein: ASSLQGGNTIY

V gene: TRBV5-1
J gene: TRBJ1-2
D gene: -
CDR3 protein: ASSLEQGNNGYT

V gene: TRBV6-5
J gene: TRBJ2-1
D gene: TRBD2
CDR3 protein: ASSSAGGGHEQF

V gene: TRBV7-6
J gene: TRBJ1-5
D gene: -
CDR3 protein: ASSPGGRNRQPQH

V gene: TRBV2
J gene: TRBJ2-5
D gene: TRBD1
CDR3 protein: ASSVSGQVYKTQY

V gene: TRBV6-2/TRBV6-3
J gene: TRBJ2-2
D gene: -
CDR3 protein: ASSYDATGWGWNTGELF

V gene: TRBV6-5
J gene: TRBJ2-7
D gene: TRBD2
CDR3 protein: ASSYYSGVAYEQY

V gene: TRBV6-2/TRBV6-3
J gene: TRBJ2-1
D gene: TRBD2
CDR3 protein: ASSYLAGGTNNEQF

V gene: TRBV3-1
J gene: TRBJ2-7
D gene: -
CDR3 protein: ASSQVRGRGEQY

V gene: TRBV2
J gene: TRBJ2-1
D gene: -
CDR3 protein: ASSEDYHPNEQF

V gene: TRBV12-3/TRBV12-4
J gene: TRBJ2-7
D gene: -
CDR3 protein: ASGSGHYEQY

V gene: TRBV5-1
J gene: TRBJ2-1
D gene: -
CDR3 protein: ASSWGDGTRNEQF

V gene: TRBV7-2
J gene: TRBJ2-2
D gene: -
CDR3 protein: ASIANTGELF

V gene: TRBV27
J gene: TRBJ2-7
D gene: -
CDR3 protein: ASGGGRYEQY

V gene: TRBV18
J gene: TRBJ2-5
D gene: -
CDR3 protein: ASSRTAQETQY

V gene: TRBV7-2
J gene: TRBJ2-1
D gene: -
CDR3 protein: ASSLRTNNEQF

V gene: TRBV12-3/TRBV12-4
J gene: TRBJ1-2
D gene: TRBD1
CDR3 protein: ASSSLQGAMNYGYT

V gene: TRBV7-9
J gene: TRBJ2-7
D gene: -
CDR3 protein: ASSSISGTFAYEQY

V gene: TRBV2
J gene: TRBJ2-5
D gene: TRBD2
CDR3 protein: ASTLQRGETQY

V gene: TRBV27
J gene: TRBJ1-2
D gene: -
CDR3 protein: ASSPLVPGDGYT

V gene: TRBV12-3/TRBV12-4
J gene: TRBJ1-2
D gene: TRBD1
CDR3 protein: ASSPGTGARYGYT

V gene: TRBV7-2
J gene: TRBJ2-2
D gene: -
CDR3 protein: ASSIGGGINTGELF

V gene: TRBV12-3/TRBV12-4
J gene: TRBJ2-3
D gene: TRBD2
CDR3 protein: ASTLEGGGARNTQY

V gene: TRBV20-1
J gene: TRBJ2-1
D gene: TRBD2
CDR3 protein: SPMNSGGANEQF

V gene: TRBV2
J gene: TRBJ2-2
D gene: -
CDR3 protein: ASSEGRPLF

V gene: TRBV12-3/TRBV12-4
J gene: TRBJ2-1
D gene: TRBD2
CDR3 protein: ASTPLAGGLSEQF

V gene: TRBV6-5
J gene: TRBJ2-3
D gene: -
CDR3 protein: ASSYGLPFTDTQY

V gene: TRBV9
J gene: TRBJ2-1
D gene: -
CDR3 protein: ASSGQQLGMPSYNEQF

V gene: TRBV5-8
J gene: TRBJ1-2
D gene: TRBD1
CDR3 protein: ASSLERTGHYGYT

V gene: TRBV28
J gene: TRBJ2-2
D gene: TRBD1
CDR3 protein: ATSGQGATGELF

V gene: TRBV12-3/TRBV12-4
J gene: TRBJ1-2
D gene: TRBD1
CDR3 protein: ASSLGGQGAYYGYT

V gene: TRBV6-5
J gene: TRBJ1-1
D gene: -
CDR3 protein: ASSYMALNTEAF

V gene: TRBV6-5
J gene: TRBJ2-1
D gene: TRBD1
CDR3 protein: ASSYGRFGQGISYNEQF

V gene: TRBV5-1
J gene: TRBJ2-1
D gene: TRBD1
CDR3 protein: ASSLTGASYNEQF